Following are 11 T cell receptor beta chains from one sample sequenced in a study of T cells expressing NK-cell markers. TCRdb reprocessed the 5' RACE reads, keeping one entry per CDR3 protein, no DNA. The sample includes hundreds of thousands of distinct CDR3 sequences. Sequencing was performed on blood T cells: a sorted CD56 or NKG2C T cell subset, CD4+ or CD8+ T cells, or bulk PBMC T cells (not recorded which). Receptors originate from a woman aged 18 to 75 in good health.

The chain links TRBV12-3 or TRBV12-4 to TRBJ1-2; the TCRdb call, TRBD1, lacks DNA for checking. The CDR3 has 13 amino acids. This chain's CDR3 is CASSFTGGNGYTF.

The gene calls are TRBV20-1 and TRBJ1-5; TCRdb returns TRBD1, unconfirmable since there is no DNA. The CDR3 has 14 residues. Germline V gives CDR1 DFQATT, CDR2 SNEGSKA (reference sequence). The chain's CDR3 is CSAKQAGSNQPQHF.

The chain has TRBV6-5 and TRBJ2-7; TCRdb picks TRBD1, but there is no DNA to check that call. This CDR3 comprises 11 residues. CDR1 and CDR2 (germline): MNHEY, SVGAGI. The CDR3 loop reads CASSYRGEQYF.

The chain recombines TRBV20-1 with TRBJ2-1; lacking DNA, the TRBD1 call made by TCRdb goes unchecked. The CDR3 runs 15 residues. In germline, CDR1 is DFQATT, CDR2 SNEGSKA (reference sequence). Here the CDR3 reads CSAKGRRERVNEQFF.

The rearrangement links TRBV7-3 to TRBJ1-6. This CDR3 has 15 amino acids. CDR1 and CDR2 from the germline V gene are SGHTA and FQGTGA. The CDR3 loop is CASSLSTSYNSPLHF.

V and J are TRBV12-3 or TRBV12-4 and TRBJ1-1. The CDR3 sequence is 13 residues long. The CDR3 spells CASHLTWGTEAFF.

This sequence joins TRBV5-5 and TRBJ1-1; TCRdb's D call of TRBD1 is untestable without DNA. The CDR3 is 16 residues long. Germline V gene sequence: CDR1 SGHKS, CDR2 YYEKEE (reference sequence). This chain's CDR3 is CASSLNQGLRNTEAFF.

CDR3 amino acids: CASSNSDISNEQFF. The chain has TRBV4-2 and TRBJ2-1. This CDR3 spans 14 amino acids. CDR1 is LGHNA, CDR2 YNFKEQ, per germline.

The chain joins TRBV10-3 to TRBJ1-3. The CDR3 length is 13 residues. Germline assignment: CDR1 ENHRY and CDR2 SYGVKD. The CDR3 sequence: CAIRGNSGNTIYF.

The rearrangement links TRBV19 to TRBJ2-2; with no DNA, the TCRdb D assignment of TRBD1 cannot be verified. Germline V gene lookup returns CDR1 LNHDA and CDR2 SQIVND (reference sequence). The CDR3 runs 16 residues. CDR3: CASSTYRERNTGELFF.

This chain connects TRBV12-3 or TRBV12-4 to TRBJ2-3. The CDR3 is made up of 12 amino acids. Here the CDR3 reads CASSLLRDTQYF.